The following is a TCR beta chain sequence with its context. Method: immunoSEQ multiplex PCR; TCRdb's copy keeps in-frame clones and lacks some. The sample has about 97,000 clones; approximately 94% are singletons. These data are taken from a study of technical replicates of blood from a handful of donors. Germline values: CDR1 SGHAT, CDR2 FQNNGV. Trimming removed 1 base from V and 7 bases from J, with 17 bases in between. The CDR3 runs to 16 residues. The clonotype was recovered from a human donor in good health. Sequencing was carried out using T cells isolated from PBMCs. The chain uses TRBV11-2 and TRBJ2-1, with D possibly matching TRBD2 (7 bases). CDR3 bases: TGTGCCAGCAGCTTAGTCCAGTGGGGGGGCGGAAATGAGCAGTTCTTC. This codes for CASSLVQWGGGNEQFF.